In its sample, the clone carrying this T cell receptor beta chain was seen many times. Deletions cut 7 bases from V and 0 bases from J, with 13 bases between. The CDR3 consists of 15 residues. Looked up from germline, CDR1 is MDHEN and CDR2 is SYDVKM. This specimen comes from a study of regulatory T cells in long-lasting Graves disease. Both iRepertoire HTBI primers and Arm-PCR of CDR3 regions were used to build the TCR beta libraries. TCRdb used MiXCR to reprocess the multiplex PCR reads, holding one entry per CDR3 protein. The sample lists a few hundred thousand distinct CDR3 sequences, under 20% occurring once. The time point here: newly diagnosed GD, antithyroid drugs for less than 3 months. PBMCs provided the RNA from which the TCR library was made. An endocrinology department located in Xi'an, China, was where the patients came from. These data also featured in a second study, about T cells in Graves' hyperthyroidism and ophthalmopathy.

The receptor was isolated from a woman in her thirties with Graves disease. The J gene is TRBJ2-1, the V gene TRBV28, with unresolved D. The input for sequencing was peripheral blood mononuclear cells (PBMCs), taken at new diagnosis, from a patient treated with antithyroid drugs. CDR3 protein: CASNERISSYNEQFF. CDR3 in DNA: TGTGCCAGCAACGAAAGGATAAGCTCCTACAATGAGCAGTTCTTC.